The sequence of this T cell receptor beta chain was determined in a study of shared clonotypes between healthy human individuals. The authors' processing: Quality scores were absent from the junction-only immunoSEQ sequences, so filtering differed. Method: immunoSEQ multiplex PCR; TCRdb's copy keeps in-frame clones and lacks some. Clone size and V and J calls were adopted from that table, with D and trimming inferred from the DNA. Among some 2,100,000 clones listed, approximately 94% were seen once. Germline V gene lookup returns CDR1 MDHEN and CDR2 SYDVKM. There are 17 residues in the CDR3. V dropped 5 bases and J dropped 3 bases, with 22 bases sitting between them. Selected positively for CCR7 and CD45RO-negative, naive CD8 cells excluded terminally differentiated effector memory CD45RA+ cells. Every donor, a Caucasian adult, lived in Nashville, Tennessee.

The chain has TRBV28 and TRBJ2-5; TRBD1 is a possible D gene (5 bases). Sequencing was done on a sample of naive CD8+ T cells from PBMCs. The source is a man younger than 35 in good health. Some clones in this sample may be carry-over from other donors' samples. The CDR3 nucleotides read TGTGCCAGCAGTCCCCACTTTGGGGCAGGGCTCAAAGAGACCCAGTACTTC. It specifies CASSPHFGAGLKETQYF.